This T cell receptor (beta chain) emerged from a study of T cells in Graves' hyperthyroidism and ophthalmopathy (dated by TCRdb to 2018 to 2020). Describing the broader study: Peripheral blood was sampled at the time of initial diagnosis, prior to any treatment. The 80 to 100 discovery patients were randomly divided into training and test sets at a 7:3 ratio. An independent validation cohort of around 19 hyperthyroidism patients and roughly 16 patients who later progressed to ophthalmopathy tested prospective prediction of ophthalmopathy. After blood sampling, hyperthyroidism patients were treated with methimazole at a starting dose of 30 mg daily, and ophthalmopathy patients were treated with high-dose intravenous methylprednisolone. The paper reports TCR Vbeta CDR3 sequencing of approximately 140 peripheral blood samples: around 41 ophthalmopathy, under 80 hyperthyroidism and approximately 17 progressor patients. To identify TCR V-J signatures that set the groups apart, the researchers used a discovery cohort of 90 to 100 patients, made up of 40 to 45 with Graves' ophthalmopathy and some 56 with stable Graves' hyperthyroidism. In about 6 Graves' hyperthyroidism patients, the study also compared T-cell repertoires from thyroid tissue with T-cell repertoires from blood.

A word on this clonotype: The antigen it recognizes is unknown. A read error may explain this, as a much larger clone is one base away.

Overall results and qualifications from the work: During validation, the model predicted progression to ophthalmopathy a median of around 7 months ahead of onset, with around 71% sensitivity and about 72% specificity. Most expanded thyroid clonotypes (frequency above 0.001) were also detected in blood, suggesting blood repertoires may reflect thyroid immune responses. In cross-validation, a model built on a 13 V-J signature told ophthalmopathy apart from stable hyperthyroidism with about 90% sensitivity and roughly 81% specificity, and in testing the same model reached 80%/75%. No statistical method was used to set the sample size in advance, and investigators knew the group allocation.

TCR beta CDR3 regions were amplified from RNA transcripts. The first round of RT-PCR for the TCR CDR3 was performed with the HTBI primer set and the Qiagen OneStep RT-PCR kit. Libraries were constructed in a second round of multiplex PCR, after which size selection and purification were performed. Libraries were sequenced paired-end with 100 bp reads on an Illumina HiSeq2000. The paper's data handling went like this. SOAPnuke was used to process the raw data, removing reads that contained adapters or uncalled bases, had a mean Phred below 15, or lacked an exact match to the constant primer or identifier. COPE v1.2.5 was used to merge high-quality paired reads, and clonotypes were defined as unique nucleotide sequences. MiTCR v1.1 was used to align the clonotypes against IMGT TRBV, TRBD and TRBJ reference segments. Only V-J combinations with frequency above 0.0001, covering 99% to 99.2% of repertoires, were analysed. The TCS score was defined as the ratio of F50 (clonal expansion) to E x V (chaos), calculated using BLOSUM62-based TCRdist between CDR3 peptides within each V-J. Welch's t-statistics and random forest reduced fewer than 600 V-J features to 10 to 15, which were used in a naive Bayes classifier (R e1071). TCRdb itself trimmed the public reads at Q25 with fastp, ran MiXCR and retained productive beta chains. Identical CDR3 proteins give one entry, which carries the most common genes and DNA. The V and J calls were not made by the authors but by TCRdb's processing. This sample is represented by around 600,000 distinct CDR3 sequences; about 15% of them were singletons. The ten largest clones take up under 15% of the sample.

CDR1 and CDR2 are drawn from the germline V gene: SNHLY, FYNNEI. The germline V end is reduced by 8 bases and the J end by 5 bases; junction bases left unmatched: 7. The CDR3 spans 14 residues, from the cysteine through the phenylalanine. CDR3 DNA only is kept here, 42 bases in frame from base 1. Ophthalmopathy patients had moderately to severely active disease, with a Clinical Activity Score of 3 or more, a NOSPECS grade of 4 or more, and a disease duration of less than 3 months. Patients with uncontrolled infections, other autoimmune diseases, pregnancy or lactation were excluded. Diagnoses were established on the basis of clinical symptoms, serum thyroxine and TRAb, thyroid ultrasound, and orbital computed tomography. PBMCs were separated from 10 ml of fresh peripheral blood using Ficoll-Paque density gradient centrifugation. Total RNA was extracted with Trizol reagent, and quality was checked on an Agilent 2100 Bioanalyzer.

The specimen was blood. This sequence originates from a woman aged 50 to 65 with Graves' ophthalmopathy. The sequence joins TRBV2 to TRBJ2-3; 10 bases in between match TRBD2. For the CDR3, the sequence is CASGTGLAVDTQYF. The sequenced DNA is TGTGCCAGCGGCACCGGACTAGCGGTAGATACGCAGTATTTT.